The clone carrying this TCR beta chain has more than one count but fewer than ten. Its antigen is still unknown. Germline V CDR1 and CDR2: LGHNA, YSLEER. V gave up 5 bases and J gave up 7 bases, with 12 bases separating them. The CDR3 sequence is 14 residues long. The data derive from a study of PD-1 blockade in classical Hodgkin lymphoma. Notes on the study in general: Newly diagnosed patients were reported to start with lower TCR diversity than healthy donors.

Relapse was seen in all patients after autologous stem cell transplantation, and brentuximab vedotin exposure was variable. The assay was immunoSEQ multiplex PCR, and TCRdb's table has in-frame clones only and misses some. The sample records about 14,000 clones, about 83% being singletons. The TCR originated in a human donor with classical Hodgkin lymphoma. The sequenced sample was peripheral blood mononuclear cells (PBMCs), obtained at baseline. The chain has TRBV4-3 and TRBJ1-6, with TRBD1 as a possible D gene (5 bases). CDR3 amino acids: CASSSRDGNSPLHF. CDR3 DNA: TGCGCCAGCAGCTCCCGGGACGGAAATTCACCCCTCCACTTT.